Following are 12 T cell receptor beta chains from one sample sequenced in a study of Ad26.COV2.S vaccination and SARS-CoV-2 variants. The data were produced by immunoSEQ multiplex PCR, yet TCRdb's version contains in-frame clones alone and is incomplete. Of about 350,000 clones in the sample, around 90% were seen once. The sequenced sample was peripheral blood, obtained after recovery from COVID-19. The receptors shown here come from a human donor who had recovered from COVID-19.

V and J are TRBV9 and TRBJ1-1, with 8 bases identical to TRBD1. Losses at the gene ends were 7 bases for V and 4 bases for J; bases not matched to a gene: 6. Looked up from germline, CDR1 is SGDLS and CDR2 is YYNGEE. The CDR3 is 13 amino acids. The CDR3 DNA sequence: TGTGCCAGCGGACCGACAGGGGCCACTGAAGCTTTCTTT. It translates to CASGPTGATEAFF.

Here the CDR3 reads CASSTGQGAYEQYF. As DNA, the CDR3 is TGTGCCAGCAGCACGGGACAGGGGGCTTACGAGCAGTACTTC. The rearrangement links TRBV7-9 to TRBJ2-7, with 12 bases aligning to TRBD1. V lost 5 bases to trimming and J lost 4 bases; unmatched junction nucleotides: 3. The CDR3 length is 14 residues. Per germline, CDR1 SEHNR and CDR2 FQNEAQ (reference sequence).

This sequence joins TRBV7-3 and TRBJ2-4, with 8 bases lining up with TRBD2. CDR3 length equals 16 residues. CDR1 is SGHTA, CDR2 FQGTGA, per germline. Trimming cost V 5 bases and J 1 base; bases outside gene matches: 7. The CDR3 DNA sequence: TGTGCCAGCAGCCCCGGACTAGCTGGGGCCAAAAACATTCAGTACTTC. Translation: CASSPGLAGAKNIQYF. The full variable domain, in which reference TRBV7-3 and TRBJ2-4 provide the parts outside the CDR3, is GAGVSQTPSNKVTEKGKYVELRCDPISGHTALYWYRQSLGQGPEFLIYFQGTGAADDSGLPNDRFFAVRPEGSVSTLKIQRTERGDSAVYLCASSPGLAGAKNIQYFGAGTRLSVL.

Turning to this clone: Other DNA sequences of this sample code for an identical CDR3. V and J are TRBV4-3 and TRBJ2-2; the D is unclear. Germline V CDR1 and CDR2: LGHNA, YSLEER. The CDR3 contains 14 residues. With 1 base removed from V and 1 base from J, the gap between germline ends came to 4 bases. CDR3 protein: CASSQGRNTGELFF. CDR3 nucleotide sequence: TGCGCCAGCAGCCAAGGACGGAACACCGGGGAGCTGTTTTTT.

This clone occurred a few times. This chain connects TRBV11-2 to TRBJ1-1; TRBD1 matches at 9 bases. This CDR3 spans 15 amino acids. Germline V gene lookup returns CDR1 SGHAT and CDR2 FQNNGV. J gave up 4 bases and V 3 bases, and 6 bases lay outside the gene matches. The CDR3 nucleotides read TGTGCCAGCAGCTTTCGGGACAGGGTCGTCACTGAAGCTTTCTTT. It specifies CASSFRDRVVTEAFF.

V and J are TRBV6-6 and TRBJ1-6; TRBD1 is a possible D gene (6 bases). CDR1 is MNHNY and CDR2 is SVGAGI in the germline V gene (reference sequence). The germline V and J ends were trimmed by 5 bases and 9 bases, with 11 bases remaining between them. There are 13 residues in the CDR3. CDR3 bases: TGTGCCAGCAGTCCCAGGGACATTTCACCCCTCCACTTT. This gives the protein CASSPRDISPLHF.

The chain joins TRBV6-6 to TRBJ1-1; D uncertain. CDR3 length: 12 amino acids. Per germline, CDR1 MNHNY and CDR2 SVGAGI (reference sequence). The germline V and J ends were trimmed by 6 bases and 3 bases, with 8 bases remaining between them. CDR3 sequence: CASRIRDTEAFF. Here the CDR3 DNA reads TGTGCCAGCAGGATCCGGGACACTGAAGCTTTCTTT.

This clone has just one count. The CDR3 region is CAGRGDLDIQYF. CDR3 bases: TGTGCCGGCCGGGGGGACCTGGACATTCAGTACTTC. The rearrangement links TRBV18 to TRBJ2-4; 7 bases map to TRBD2. This CDR3 has 12 residues. From germline, CDR1 is KGHSH and CDR2 LQKENI. J lost 8 bases, V lost 11 bases, and 9 bases had no gene match.

The rearrangement links TRBV4-1 to TRBJ1-2; D not resolved. CDR1 and CDR2 (germline): MGHRA, YSYEKL. This CDR3 contains 18 residues. V was trimmed by 0 bases and J by 0 bases, leaving 17 bases between them. The CDR3: CASSQDLAGVSSNYGYTF. DNA of the CDR3: TGCGCCAGCAGCCAAGATCTCGCTGGGGTCAGCTCTAACTATGGCTACACCTTC.

This clone was seen only a few times. Here the CDR3 DNA reads TGTGCCAGCAGTACGGACAGGGTTAATCAGCCCCAGCATTTT. Translating it yields CASSTDRVNQPQHF. The chain couples TRBV6-2 or TRBV6-3 to TRBJ1-5, with 8 bases that match TRBD1. Germline loops: CDR1 MNHEY, CDR2 SVGEGT. The CDR3 is 14 residues long. The V and J ends lost 5 bases and 4 bases, in that order; junction bases with no gene match: 4.

The chain joins TRBV21-1 to TRBJ1-4. TRBV21-1 is designated a pseudogene. This CDR3 spans 16 amino acids. DNA of the CDR3: TGTGCCAGCAGGACAAAGGAGGACACCAGAACGGAAAAACTGTTTTTT. It specifies CASRTKEDTRTEKLFF.

The chain is built from TRBV27 and TRBJ2-1, with 9 positions matching TRBD1. The junction had 5 bases not matched to a gene; V was cut back by 5 bases and J by 3 bases. This CDR3 region has 15 residues. Germline V lookup: CDR1 MNHEY, CDR2 SMNVEV (reference sequence). CDR3: CASSLWTGVYNEQFF. In DNA, the CDR3 is TGTGCCAGCAGTCTCTGGACAGGGGTCTACAATGAGCAGTTCTTC.